The 19 T cell receptor beta chains presented below share a single source sample, sequenced in a study of cytomegalovirus exposure and HLA in healthy donors. 13 Jbeta primers and 60 Vbeta primers were used for the PCR. Sequencing used immunoSEQ multiplex PCR; TCRdb keeps in-frame clones, though not all of them. The sample includes approximately 280,000 clones, 70% to 90% seen only once; the top ten take 3.5% to 4%. Sequenced material: PBMCs. Receptors originate from a man in his forties or fifties in good health and CMV-seropositive.

This rearrangement joins TRBV7-8 to TRBJ2-5, with a possible D match to TRBD2 (5 bases). Trimming took 5 bases from V and 1 from J, leaving 8 bases between them. The length of the CDR3 is 13 residues. Germline CDR1 is SGHVS and CDR2 is FQNEAQ. CDR3 bases: TGTGCCAGCAGCCAGCGGCTCCAAGAGACCCAGTACTTC. Protein sequence: CASSQRLQETQYF.

This clone came up once. The chain couples TRBV5-5 to TRBJ1-2; D unresolved. V was clipped by 4 bases and J by 0 bases, with 4 bases between them. CDR1 and CDR2 from the germline V gene are SGHKS and YYEKEE (reference sequence). There are 12 residues in the CDR3. The CDR3 protein is CASSHSNYGYTF. The CDR3 DNA reads as TGTGCCAGCAGCCACTCTAACTATGGCTACACCTTC.

The CDR3 DNA sequence: TGTGCCAGCAGCACCAGTTCCCAGAGGCGGTATTTT. Amino acids: CASSTSSQRRYF. The chain couples TRBV7-9 to TRBJ2-3; the D is unclear. Germline V lookup: CDR1 SEHNR, CDR2 FQNEAQ (reference sequence). Trimming stripped 5 bases from V and 14 bases from J, with 17 bases between. The CDR3 covers 12 residues.

This chain connects TRBV18 to TRBJ1-1, with D uncertain. Germline-derived CDR1 and CDR2 are KGHSH and LQKENI. The V end lost 3 bases, the J end lost 5 bases, and 13 bases lay between the germline ends. The CDR3 totals 14 residues. The CDR3 loop is CASSPNEGKTEAFF. The CDR3 DNA reads as TGTGCCAGCTCACCTAACGAGGGCAAGACTGAAGCTTTCTTT.

V usage is TRBV19 and J usage is TRBJ2-7; 8 bases map to TRBD2. The CDR3 extends over 14 amino acids. Per germline, CDR1 LNHDA and CDR2 SQIVND (reference sequence). Trimming at V came to 5 bases and at J to 6 bases, leaving 9 bases not matched to a gene. As DNA, the CDR3 is TGTGCCAGTAGTTCACCCGGACTAGCTGGCGAGCAGTACTTC. Translation: CASSSPGLAGEQYF.

The DNA of the CDR3 is TGTGCCAGCAGCCCGGGGCGGGCGACAGGGGATCCCTTCGAGCAGTACTTC. It codes for CASSPGRATGDPFEQYF. The V gene is TRBV11-3, the J gene TRBJ2-7, with TRBD1 identical over 8 bases. The CDR3 has 17 residues. CDR1 is SGHNT and CDR2 is YENEEA in the germline V gene. V trimming: 5 bases; J trimming: 6 bases; junction bases outside the gene matches: 18.

This clone came up once. This chain links TRBV10-2 with TRBJ1-5; 11 bases match TRBD1. The CDR3 is made up of 15 amino acids. From germline, CDR1 is WSHSY and CDR2 SAAADI. V shed 6 bases and J 0 bases; nucleotides not matched to a gene: 1. CDR3 sequence (DNA): TGCGCCAGCAGCGGGACAGGGGGTAGCAATCAGCCCCAGCATTTT. Its protein product is CASSGTGGSNQPQHF.

The chain uses TRBV28 and TRBJ2-3; 7 bases agree with TRBD2. Germline CDR1 reads MDHEN; CDR2 reads SYDVKM. This CDR3 comprises 15 residues. J was trimmed by 3 bases and V by 6 bases; bases with no gene match: 9. The CDR3 DNA sequence: TGTGCCAGCAGGGCAAGCGGGACGGCGACAGATACGCAGTATTTT. Translated, it gives CASRASGTATDTQYF. Full variable domain (outside the CDR3, taken from reference TRBV28 and TRBJ2-3): DVKVTQSSRYLVKRTGEKVFLECVQDMDHENMFWYRQDPGLGLRLIYFSYDVKMKEKGDIPEGYSVSREKKERFSLILESASTNQTSMYLCASRASGTATDTQYFGPGTRLTVL.

CDR3 region: CASSTLYRDKNTEAFF. CDR3 nucleotides: TGTGCCAGCTCAACTCTGTACCGGGACAAGAACACTGAAGCTTTCTTT. This chain joins TRBV18 and TRBJ1-1; maybe TRBD1 (6 bases). The CDR3 loop spans 16 amino acids. CDR1 KGHSH and CDR2 LQKENI come from the germline V gene. V was clipped by 5 bases and J by 1 base, with 17 bases between them.

The chain is built from TRBV2 and TRBJ2-5, with 11 bases aligning to TRBD2. TRBJ2-7 matches the DNA end more closely, so the J call is doubtful. Germline-derived CDR1 and CDR2 are SNHLY and FYNNEI. The CDR3 consists of 14 residues. CDR3: CASTSGRNTYEQYF. The CDR3 DNA sequence: TGTGCCAGCACTAGCGGGAGGAATACCTACGAGCAGTACTTC.

In its sample, this clone was seen once. V is TRBV11-2 and J is TRBJ2-1; D remains unclear. The germline V gene encodes CDR1 SGHAT and CDR2 FQNNGV. The CDR3 runs 16 residues. V lost 4 bases and J 2 bases, leaving 15 bases between the germline ends. CDR3 residues: CASSYRLGPPYNEQFF. CDR3 in DNA: TGTGCCAGCAGCTACCGGTTGGGCCCCCCCTACAATGAGCAGTTCTTC.

This chain connects TRBV7-9 to TRBJ2-7, with TRBD2 matching 8 bases. CDR1 and CDR2 (germline): SEHNR, FQNEAQ (reference sequence). V was pared by 3 bases and J by 3 bases, with 4 bases of the junction left unmatched. The CDR3 runs 14 residues. CDR3 DNA sequence: TGTGCCAGCAGCTTCGGGACTAGGCTCTACGAGCAGTACTTC. The encoded protein is CASSFGTRLYEQYF.

The V call is TRBV5-8, the J call TRBJ2-5; 7 bases are shared with TRBD1. The end of the DNA fits TRBJ2-7 better, so the J call may be wrong. The CDR3 is made up of 14 amino acids. Germline V lookup: CDR1 SGHTS, CDR2 YDEGEE. The CDR3 loop is CASSLVGQSIEQYF. Written as DNA, the CDR3 is TGTGCCAGCAGCTTGGTGGGACAGAGCATCGAGCAGTACTTC.

This chain connects TRBV11-3 to TRBJ2-2, with TRBD2 matching over 10 bases. In germline, CDR1 is SGHNT, CDR2 YENEEA. The junction had 9 bases not matched to a gene; V was cut back by 1 base and J by 7 bases. This CDR3 has 17 amino acids. This CDR3 reads CASSLAQSGRAGGELFF. The CDR3 DNA sequence: TGTGCCAGCAGCTTAGCCCAAAGCGGGAGGGCCGGCGGGGAGCTGTTTTTT.

The V and J genes are TRBV27 and TRBJ1-1; D ambiguous. Trimming shortened V by 5 bases and J by 3 bases, and 10 bases separated the two germline ends. CDR1 and CDR2 (germline): MNHEY, SMNVEV (reference sequence). This CDR3 spans 13 amino acids. CDR3 nucleotides: TGTGCCAGCAGTCTCTCTGAGGACACTGAAGCTTTCTTT. Translation gives CASSLSEDTEAFF.

This chain links TRBV6-1 with TRBJ2-1; 7 positions match TRBD1. V dropped 7 bases and J dropped 3; count of bases not matched to a gene: 6. The CDR3 extends over 14 amino acids. In germline, CDR1 is MNHNS, CDR2 SASEGT. The CDR3 loop is CASTPGQIYNEQFF. The CDR3, as DNA: TGTGCCAGCACACCGGGACAGATCTACAATGAGCAGTTCTTC.

A remark on this clone: The junction and the germline gene differ at one end; a read error may be behind it. J is TRBJ2-7 and V is TRBV7-9; a weak D match, TRBD1 (6 bases). CDR1 is SEHNR, CDR2 FQNEAQ, per germline (reference sequence). The CDR3 is made up of 15 amino acids. Written as DNA, the CDR3 is TGTGCCAGCAGATTAGGATCAGGGGACACCTACGAGCAGTACTTC. As protein: CASRLGSGDTYEQYF.

The chain combines TRBV28 with TRBJ1-4; 7 bases fit TRBD1. With V trimmed by 1 base and J by 12 bases, 17 bases remained unmatched. The CDR3 sequence is 17 residues long. The germline CDR1 and CDR2 sequences are MDHEN and SYDVKM. The CDR3 nucleotides read TGTGCCAGCAGTTTATCGTGGGTAAAGTTGACAGGGTCGGAACTGTTTTTT. Translating gives CASSLSWVKLTGSELFF.

The J gene is TRBJ2-3, the V gene TRBV7-3; 12 positions agree with TRBD1. CDR1 SGHTA and CDR2 FQGTGA come from the germline V gene. The ends lost 0 bases at V and 4 bases at J; junction bases unmatched: 2. CDR3 length: 16 amino acids. The CDR3 spells CASSLTGTGGADTQYF. The DNA for the CDR3 is TGTGCCAGCAGCTTAACGGGGACAGGGGGCGCAGATACGCAGTATTTT.